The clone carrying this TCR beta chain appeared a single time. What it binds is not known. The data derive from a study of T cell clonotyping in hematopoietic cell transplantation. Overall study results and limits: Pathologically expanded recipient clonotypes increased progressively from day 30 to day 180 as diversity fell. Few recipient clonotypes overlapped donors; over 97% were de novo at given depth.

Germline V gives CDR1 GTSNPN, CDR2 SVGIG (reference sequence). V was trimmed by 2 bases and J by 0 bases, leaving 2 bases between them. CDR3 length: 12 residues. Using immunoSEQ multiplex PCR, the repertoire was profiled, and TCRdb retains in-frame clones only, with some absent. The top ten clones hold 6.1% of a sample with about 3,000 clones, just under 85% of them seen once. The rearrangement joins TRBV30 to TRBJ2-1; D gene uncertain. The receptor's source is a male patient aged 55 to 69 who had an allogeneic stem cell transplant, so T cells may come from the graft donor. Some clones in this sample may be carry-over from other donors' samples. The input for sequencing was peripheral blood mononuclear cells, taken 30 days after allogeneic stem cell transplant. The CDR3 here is CAWSSSYNEQFF. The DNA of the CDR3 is TGTGCCTGGAGTAGCTCCTACAATGAGCAGTTCTTC.